Below are 21 T cell receptor beta chains sequenced from a single sample in a study of type 1 and type 2 diabetes patients (dated by TCRdb to the mid-2010s). These reads were obtained on an Illumina MiSeq. TCRbeta CDR3 amplification used genomic DNA from the sorted T cell subsets as template. The TCRbeta CDR3 region was amplified by multiplex PCR with 30 forward and 13 reverse primers. TCRdb itself trimmed the public reads at Q25 with fastp, ran MiXCR and retained productive beta chains. Rows are combined by CDR3 protein, so each entry shows the most common genes and DNA. This sample has 270,000 or so distinct CDR3 sequences in its table, and around 47% of those were observed once. The biggest ten clones account for roughly 13% of the sample. Sequenced material: peripheral blood mononuclear cells (PBMCs). These receptors all come from a man between 18 and 29 years old with type 2 diabetes.

The chain combines TRBV6-6 with TRBJ2-5, with a possible D match to TRBD1 (5 bases). Per the germline V gene, CDR1 is MNHNY and CDR2 is SVGAGI (reference sequence). The length of the CDR3 is 12 residues. Trimming pared 8 bases from V and 7 bases from J, leaving 14 bases between. CDR3 loop: CASVRGSGTQYF. The CDR3, as DNA: TGTGCCAGCGTAAGGGGATCAGGGACCCAGTACTTC.

The sample holds a few counts of this clonotype. The chain employs TRBV7-2 and TRBJ1-4; TRBD1 might be the D (5 bases). There are 16 residues in the CDR3. Germline V gene lookup returns CDR1 SGHTA and CDR2 FQGNSA. V was cut by 1 base and J by 7 bases, with 16 bases left in between. CDR3 coding DNA: TGTGCCAGCAGCTTAGATTGGGCTCAGGGTGGTGAAAAACTGTTTTTT. Residues: CASSLDWAQGGEKLFF.

In DNA form, the CDR3 reads TGTGCCAGCAGTTCACCCGTTTTAGGTAGCGGACGCAGCTCCTACGAGCAGTACTTC. It translates to CASSSPVLGSGRSSYEQYF. The chain couples TRBV28 to TRBJ2-7, with D possibly matching TRBD2 (6 bases). This CDR3 contains 19 residues. Trimming removed 4 bases at V and 0 bases at J, with 25 bases between. CDR1 and CDR2 from the germline V gene are MDHEN and SYDVKM.

The V gene is TRBV7-8, the J gene TRBJ1-1, with a weak D call TRBD1 (6 bases). The CDR3 has 16 amino acids. V shed 0 bases and J shed 0 bases, with 11 bases lying between them. In germline, CDR1 is SGHVS, CDR2 FQNEAQ. The CDR3 here is CASSLADSPLNTEAFF. DNA for the CDR3: TGTGCCAGCAGCTTAGCGGACAGTCCTTTGAACACTGAAGCTTTCTTT.

J is TRBJ2-5 and V is TRBV29-1; D unresolved. V was shortened by 0 bases and J by 2 bases, with 10 bases between the two germline ends. Germline-derived CDR1 and CDR2 are SQVTM and ANQGSEA. This CDR3 is 14 amino acids long. DNA of the CDR3: TGCAGCGTTGAAGATCCTCAGCATCAAGAGACCCAGTACTTC. Residues: CSVEDPQHQETQYF.

In this sample, this clonotype turned up many times. The chain combines TRBV7-3 with TRBJ2-7; 9 nucleotides align to TRBD1. Germline loops: CDR1 SGHTA, CDR2 FQGTGA. V lost 6 bases and J lost 6; bases outside the gene matches: 6. This CDR3 contains 13 residues. CDR3 loop: CASSPTGGGEQYF. CDR3 nucleotide sequence: TGTGCCAGCAGTCCGACAGGGGGGGGCGAGCAGTACTTC.

This clonotype occurred a few times. The chain links TRBV5-5 to TRBJ1-4, with TRBD1 as a possible D gene (5 bases). This CDR3 contains 16 residues. With 2 bases removed from V and 0 bases from J, the gap between germline ends came to 11 bases. The germline V gene encodes CDR1 SGHKS and CDR2 YYEKEE (reference sequence). Written as DNA, the CDR3 is TGTGCCAGCAGCTTAGGCAGGGTTGCAACTAATGAAAAACTGTTTTTT. Translated, it gives CASSLGRVATNEKLFF.

The chain recombines TRBV2 with TRBJ1-1; a weak D match, TRBD1 (5 bases). Between the trimmed V and J ends, which lost 7 bases and 6 bases, there was a span of 18 bases. This CDR3 has 14 residues. Germline-derived CDR1 and CDR2 are SNHLY and FYNNEI. The DNA of the CDR3 is TGTGCCAGCAATCCGGGAGGGGCCCGATCTGAAGCTTTCTTT. Encoded protein: CASNPGGARSEAFF.

On this clonotype: This may be a read error, as it is one base from a much larger clone. The chain combines TRBV7-3 with TRBJ2-5, with D unclear. The germline V gene has CDR1 SGHTA and CDR2 FQGTGA. Between the trimmed V and J ends, which lost 5 bases and 10 bases, there was a span of 17 bases. The CDR3 has 13 residues. The CDR3: CASSPEAIAIQYF. The CDR3 DNA follows: TGTGCCAGCAGCCCCGAGGCCATCGCCATCCAGTACTTC.

The V call is TRBV7-8, the J call TRBJ2-2; D not resolved. The CDR3 spans 12 residues. V shed 7 bases and J shed 6 bases, with 9 bases lying between them. Germline CDR1 is SGHVS and CDR2 is FQNEAQ. CDR3 coding DNA: TGTGCCAGCACCCTGTACCCCGGGGAGCTGTTTTTT. Encoded protein: CASTLYPGELFF.

This clonotype was counted at least ten times. The gene calls are TRBV10-3 and TRBJ2-7; D call uncertain. The V end lost 10 bases, the J end lost 2 bases, and 12 bases lay between the germline ends. This CDR3 has 12 amino acids. Germline values: CDR1 ENHRY, CDR2 SYGVKD. The CDR3 loop reads CATQTKAYEQYF. The CDR3 nucleotides are TGTGCCACCCAGACGAAAGCCTACGAGCAGTACTTC.

This clonotype occurred a few times. This chain connects TRBV20-1 to TRBJ2-3; D unclear. Germline CDR1 DFQATT, CDR2 SNEGSKA (reference sequence). The CDR3 is 11 residues long. Trimming took off 5 bases at V and 2 bases at J, with 5 bases between the two ends. The CDR3 reads CSADITDTQYF. CDR3 coding DNA: TGCAGTGCTGACATCACAGATACGCAGTATTTT.

Many counts were recorded for this clonotype. This rearrangement joins TRBV10-2 to TRBJ2-7, with 10 bases identical to TRBD2. The CDR3 runs 15 residues. Germline trimming cut 3 bases from V and 6 bases from J; bases unmatched to any gene: 8. Germline V gene data show CDR1 as WSHSY and CDR2 as SAAADI. In DNA, the CDR3 is TGCGCCAGCAGTGATCGAGCGGGAGGGCCAGGCGAGCAGTACTTC. Protein: CASSDRAGGPGEQYF.

The table lists this clonotype with a few counts. This chain links TRBV5-5 with TRBJ2-5; 9 bases match TRBD1. The CDR3 runs to 17 residues. Germline lookup yields CDR1 SGHKS and CDR2 YYEKEE (reference sequence). The trim removed 2 bases at V and 2 bases at J, leaving 10 bases unmatched. The CDR3 region is CASSLANRGQMQETQYF. The CDR3 DNA reads as TGTGCCAGCAGCTTAGCCAACAGGGGGCAGATGCAAGAGACCCAGTACTTC.

In this sample, this clonotype turned up a few times. The gene calls are TRBV5-1 and TRBJ1-6; D remains unclear. CDR3 length equals 13 residues. Trimming cost V 0 bases and J 8 bases, with 6 bases left between them. CDR1 is SGHRS, CDR2 YFSETQ, per germline. The CDR3 bases are TGCGCCAGCAGCTTGGACAGTCATTCACCCCTCCACTTT. Its translation is CASSLDSHSPLHF.

About this clonotype itself: The junction and the germline gene differ at one end; a read error may be behind it. The chain couples TRBV19 to TRBJ1-1; D is undetermined. In germline, CDR1 is LNHDA, CDR2 SQIVND (reference sequence). This CDR3 comprises 13 residues. CDR3 region: CASSRRVNTEVFF. CDR3 coding DNA: TGTGCCAGTAGTAGGAGGGTGAACACTGAAGTTTTCTTT.

This clonotype was observed a few times. The rearrangement uses TRBV29-1 and TRBJ2-5; TRBD2 agrees at 9 bases. From germline, CDR1 is SQVTM and CDR2 ANQGSEA. The CDR3 has 13 residues. The trim removed 4 bases at V and 1 base at J, leaving 1 base unmatched. CDR3 coding DNA: TGCAGCGTTGGACTAGCGGTCCAAGAGACCCAGTACTTC. Protein sequence: CSVGLAVQETQYF. Full variable domain (remainder filled in from reference TRBV29-1 and TRBJ2-5): SAVISQKPSRDICQRGTSLTIQCQVDSQVTMMFWYRQQPGQSLTLIATANQGSEATYESGFVIDKFPISRPNLTFSTLTVSNMSPEDSSIYLCSVGLAVQETQYFGPGTRLLVL.

V is TRBV6-2 or TRBV6-3 and J is TRBJ2-2; 7 positions match TRBD1. Germline trimming cut 4 bases from V and 0 bases from J; bases unmatched to any gene: 2. The CDR3 extends over 15 amino acids. The germline gives CDR1 MNHEY, CDR2 SVGEGT. The CDR3 reads CASSSDRTNTGELFF. The CDR3 DNA reads TGTGCCAGCAGTTCGGACAGGACGAACACCGGGGAGCTGTTTTTT.

J is TRBJ1-4 and V is TRBV4-2; D is unclear. Germline-derived CDR1 and CDR2 are LGHNA and YNFKEQ. This CDR3 is built from 14 residues. The V end lost 0 bases, the J end lost 8 bases, and 10 bases lay between the germline ends. CDR3 amino acids: CASSQDRRLEKLFF. In DNA form, the CDR3 reads TGTGCCAGCAGCCAAGATCGTCGGTTAGAAAAACTGTTTTTT.

This clonotype was seen only a few times. The junction and the germline gene differ at one end; a read error may be behind it. The chain employs TRBV6-4 and TRBJ1-1; a possible D gene is TRBD1 (5 bases). The CDR3 consists of 16 residues. CDR1 MRHNA and CDR2 SNTAGT come from the germline V gene. This CDR3 reads CAISESSGARNTEAFF. The DNA of the CDR3 is TGTGCCATCAGTGAGTCGTCTGGGGCACGGAACACTGAAGCTTTCTTT.

The chain employs TRBV7-9 and TRBJ2-7, with 7 bases that match TRBD1. The V gene's germline CDR1 is SEHNR and CDR2 FQNEAQ (reference sequence). V lost 3 bases, J lost 4 bases, and 6 bases stayed unmatched. The CDR3 is 14 residues long. The CDR3 reads CASSLTGNNYEQYF. In DNA form, the CDR3 reads TGTGCCAGCAGCTTGACAGGGAATAATTACGAGCAGTACTTC. Full variable domain (outside the CDR3, taken from reference TRBV7-9 and TRBJ2-7): DTGVSQNPRHKITKRGQNVTFRCDPISEHNRLYWYRQTLGQGPEFLTYFQNEAQLEKSRLLSDRFSAERPKGSFSTLEIQRTEQGDSAMYLCASSLTGNNYEQYFGPGTRLTVT.